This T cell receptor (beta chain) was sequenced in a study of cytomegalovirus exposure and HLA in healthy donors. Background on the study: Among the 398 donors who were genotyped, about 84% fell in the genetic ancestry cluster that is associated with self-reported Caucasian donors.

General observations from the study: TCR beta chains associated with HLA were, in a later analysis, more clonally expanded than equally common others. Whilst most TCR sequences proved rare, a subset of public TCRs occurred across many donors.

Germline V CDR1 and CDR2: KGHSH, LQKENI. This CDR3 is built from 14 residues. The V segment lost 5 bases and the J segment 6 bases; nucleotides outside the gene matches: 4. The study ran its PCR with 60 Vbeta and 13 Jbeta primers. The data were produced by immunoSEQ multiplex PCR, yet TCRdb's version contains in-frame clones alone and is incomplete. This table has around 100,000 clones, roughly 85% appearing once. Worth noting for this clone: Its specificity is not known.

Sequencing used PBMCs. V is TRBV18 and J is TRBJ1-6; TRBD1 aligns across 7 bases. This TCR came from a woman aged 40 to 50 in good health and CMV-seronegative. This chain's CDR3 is CASSGDRRNSPLHF. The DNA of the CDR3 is TGTGCCAGCTCAGGGGACAGACGTAATTCACCCCTCCACTTT.